The T cell receptor (beta chain) under discussion was sequenced for a study of human T cells and chemical hapten exposure. CDR3 length: 14 amino acids. Germline assignment: CDR1 SGHRS and CDR2 YFSETQ. V trimming: 0 bases; J trimming: 6 bases; junction bases outside the gene matches: 3. As to time point: patch test 3, about 24 weeks after DPC sensitization. The treatment here: therapeutic diphenylcyclopropenone sensitization with weekly scalp DPC. TCRdb independently ran MiXCR on the RACE reads; one entry per CDR3 protein. The data show under 200,000 distinct CDR3 sequences, 25% to 30% seen once. The starting material was whole blood, obtained in connection with sensitization to the hapten diphenylcyclopropenone (DPC). The chain carries TRBV5-1 and TRBJ1-5; 7 nucleotides align to TRBD1. The clonotype comes from a young woman with alopecia areata. Some clones in this sample may be carry-over from other donors' samples. The CDR3 region has the DNA TGCGCCAGCAGCTTGGAGGGGGCCAGTCAGCCCCAGCATTTT. Its protein product is CASSLEGASQPQHF.